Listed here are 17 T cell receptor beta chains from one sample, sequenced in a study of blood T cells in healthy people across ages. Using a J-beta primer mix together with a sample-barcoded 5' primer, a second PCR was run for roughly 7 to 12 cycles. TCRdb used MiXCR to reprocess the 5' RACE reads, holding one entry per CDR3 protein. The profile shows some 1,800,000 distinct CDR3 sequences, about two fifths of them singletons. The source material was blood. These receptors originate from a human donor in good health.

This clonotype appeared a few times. The CDR3 region has the DNA TGTGCCATCAGGCGGGAAGCTAACTATGGCTACACCTTC. Translating gives CAIRREANYGYTF. The J gene is TRBJ1-2, the V gene TRBV10-3; D gene unclear. This CDR3 spans 13 amino acids. Trimming took off 6 bases at V and 0 bases at J, with 8 bases between the two ends. Germline V gives CDR1 ENHRY, CDR2 SYGVKD.

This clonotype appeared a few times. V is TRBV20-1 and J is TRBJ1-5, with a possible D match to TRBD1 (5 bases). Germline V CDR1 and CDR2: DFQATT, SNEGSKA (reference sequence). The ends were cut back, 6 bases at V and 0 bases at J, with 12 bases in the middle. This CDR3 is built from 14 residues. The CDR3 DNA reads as TGCAGTGCCCACGACAGTAATAGCAATCAGCCCCAGCATTTT. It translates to CSAHDSNSNQPQHF.

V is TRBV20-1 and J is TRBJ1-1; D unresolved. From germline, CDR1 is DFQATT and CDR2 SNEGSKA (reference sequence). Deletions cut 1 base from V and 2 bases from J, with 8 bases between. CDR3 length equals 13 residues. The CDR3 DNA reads TGCAGTGCTAGAGTTACCGTTAACACTGAAGCTTTCTTT. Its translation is CSARVTVNTEAFF.

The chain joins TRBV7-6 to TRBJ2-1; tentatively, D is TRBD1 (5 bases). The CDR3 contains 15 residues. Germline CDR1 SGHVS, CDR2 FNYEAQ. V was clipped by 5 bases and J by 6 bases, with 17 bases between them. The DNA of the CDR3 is TGTGCCAGCAGCCCCGCGAGACAGCCCTCCAATGAGCAGTTCTTC. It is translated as CASSPARQPSNEQFF.

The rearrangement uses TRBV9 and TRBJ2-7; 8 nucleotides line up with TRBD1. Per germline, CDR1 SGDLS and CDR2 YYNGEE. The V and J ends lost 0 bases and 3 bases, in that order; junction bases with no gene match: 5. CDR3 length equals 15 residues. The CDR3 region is CASSVGQGLYYEQYF. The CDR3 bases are TGTGCCAGCAGCGTAGGACAGGGGCTGTACTACGAGCAGTACTTC.

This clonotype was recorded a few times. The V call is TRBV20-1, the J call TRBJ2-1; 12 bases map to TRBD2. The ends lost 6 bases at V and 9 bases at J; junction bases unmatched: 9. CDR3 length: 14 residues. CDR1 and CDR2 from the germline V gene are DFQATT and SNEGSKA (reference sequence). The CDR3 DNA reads TGCAGTGCCCCCCCTAGCGGGGGGGGTTTTGAGCAGTTCTTC. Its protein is CSAPPSGGGFEQFF.

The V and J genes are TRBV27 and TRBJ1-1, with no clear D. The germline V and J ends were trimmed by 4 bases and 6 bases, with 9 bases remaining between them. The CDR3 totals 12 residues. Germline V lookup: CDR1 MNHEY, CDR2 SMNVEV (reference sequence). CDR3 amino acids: CASSSYESEAFF. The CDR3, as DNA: TGTGCCAGCAGTTCTTATGAGTCTGAAGCTTTCTTT.

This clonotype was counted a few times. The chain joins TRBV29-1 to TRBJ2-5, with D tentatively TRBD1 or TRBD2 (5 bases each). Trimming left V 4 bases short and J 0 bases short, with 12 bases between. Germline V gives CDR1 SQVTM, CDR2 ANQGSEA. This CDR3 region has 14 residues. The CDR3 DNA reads TGCAGCGTTGTAGGGACCAAGTACCAAGAGACCCAGTACTTC. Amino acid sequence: CSVVGTKYQETQYF.

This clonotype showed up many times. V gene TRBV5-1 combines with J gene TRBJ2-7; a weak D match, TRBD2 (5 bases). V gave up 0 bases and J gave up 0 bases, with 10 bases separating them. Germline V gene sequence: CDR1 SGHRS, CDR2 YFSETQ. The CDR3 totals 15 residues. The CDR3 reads CASSLAWGASYEQYF. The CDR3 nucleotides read TGCGCCAGCAGCTTGGCTTGGGGAGCCTCCTACGAGCAGTACTTC.

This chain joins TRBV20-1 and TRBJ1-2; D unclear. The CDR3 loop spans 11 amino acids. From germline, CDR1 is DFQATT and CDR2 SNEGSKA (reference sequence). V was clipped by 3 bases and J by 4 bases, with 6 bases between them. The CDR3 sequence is CSASSLYGYTF. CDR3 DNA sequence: TGCAGTGCTAGTTCCCTCTATGGCTACACCTTC.

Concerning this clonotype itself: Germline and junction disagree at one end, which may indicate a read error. The CDR3 sequence: CSVEGLAGETYDEQFF. CDR3 in DNA: TGCAGCGTTGAGGGACTAGCGGGGGAAACCTACGATGAGCAGTTCTTC. The chain has TRBV29-1 and TRBJ2-1; 14 nucleotides line up with TRBD2. Per the germline V gene, CDR1 is SQVTM and CDR2 is ANQGSEA. This CDR3 comprises 16 residues.

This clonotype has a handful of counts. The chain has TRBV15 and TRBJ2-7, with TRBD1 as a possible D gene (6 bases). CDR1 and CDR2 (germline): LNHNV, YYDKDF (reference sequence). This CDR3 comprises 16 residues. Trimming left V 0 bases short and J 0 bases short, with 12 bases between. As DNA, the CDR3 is TGTGCCACCAGCAGAGATCAGGGGTTTAGCTCCTACGAGCAGTACTTC. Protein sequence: CATSRDQGFSSYEQYF.

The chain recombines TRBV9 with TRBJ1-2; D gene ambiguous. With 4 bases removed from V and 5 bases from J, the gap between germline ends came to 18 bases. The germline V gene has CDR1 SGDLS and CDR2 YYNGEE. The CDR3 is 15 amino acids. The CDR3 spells CASSPVGPPWYGYTF. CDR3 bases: TGTGCCAGCAGCCCAGTCGGGCCCCCCTGGTATGGCTACACCTTC.

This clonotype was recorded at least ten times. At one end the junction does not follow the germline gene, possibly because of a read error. This CDR3 is CASSLVLAEETQYF. CDR3 in DNA: TGTGCCAGCAGCTTAGTACTAGCGGAAGAGACCCAGTACTTC. The gene calls are TRBV5-1 and TRBJ2-5, with TRBD2 matching over 8 bases. CDR1 SGHRS and CDR2 YFSETQ come from the germline V gene. This CDR3 region has 14 residues.

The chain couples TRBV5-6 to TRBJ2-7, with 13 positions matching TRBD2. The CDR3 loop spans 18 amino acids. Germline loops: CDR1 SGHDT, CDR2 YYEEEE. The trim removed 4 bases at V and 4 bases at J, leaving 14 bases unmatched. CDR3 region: CASSPWTSGGPWGYEQYV. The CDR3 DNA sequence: TGTGCCAGCAGCCCATGGACTAGCGGGGGACCTTGGGGTTACGAGCAGTACGTC.

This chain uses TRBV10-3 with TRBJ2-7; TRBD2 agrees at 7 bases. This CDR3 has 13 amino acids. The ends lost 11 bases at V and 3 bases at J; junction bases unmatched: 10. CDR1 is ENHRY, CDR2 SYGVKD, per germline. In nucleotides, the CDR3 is TGTGCCGTCCGACTAGCACGGGACTACGAGCAGTACTTC. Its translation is CAVRLARDYEQYF.

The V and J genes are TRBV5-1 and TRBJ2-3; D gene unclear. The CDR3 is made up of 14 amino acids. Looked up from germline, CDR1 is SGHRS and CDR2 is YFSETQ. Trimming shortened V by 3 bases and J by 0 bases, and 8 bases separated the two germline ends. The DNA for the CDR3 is TGCGCCAGCAGCTCCGAAATTAGCACAGATACGCAGTATTTT. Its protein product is CASSSEISTDTQYF.